What follows are 31 T cell receptor beta chains derived from one specimen sequenced in a study of regulatory T cells in long-lasting Graves disease. Time point of the sample: newly diagnosed GD, antithyroid drugs for less than 3 months. With RNA extracted from PBMCs as input, the TCR library was made. iRepertoire HTBI primers and Arm-PCR of CDR3 regions built TCR beta libraries. TCRdb processed the multiplex PCR reads anew with MiXCR; each CDR3 protein has one entry. In the table there are approximately 440,000 distinct CDR3 sequences, about 16% of which are singletons. A further study also used this sample, focusing on T cells in Graves' hyperthyroidism and ophthalmopathy.

Sequences were derived from peripheral blood mononuclear cells (PBMCs), sampled at new diagnosis, from a patient treated with antithyroid drugs. The source is a man in his forties or fifties with Graves disease.

This clonotype occurred many times. The chain links TRBV6-1 to TRBJ2-1; 14 positions match TRBD2. CDR3 size: 16 residues. Germline CDR1 reads MNHNS; CDR2 reads SASEGT. Germline trimming cut 3 bases from V and 9 bases from J; bases unmatched to any gene: 7. The CDR3 sequence: CASSDGTSGRRGEQFF. The CDR3 DNA follows: TGTGCCAGCAGTGACGGGACTAGCGGGAGAAGAGGTGAGCAGTTCTTC.

The CDR3 DNA reads as TGTGCCAGCAGTTTTTGGTCCGGTCAGGGGACCCCCGGGGAGCTGTTTTTT. This encodes CASSFWSGQGTPGELFF. V usage is TRBV27 and J usage is TRBJ2-2; possibly TRBD1 for D (6 bases). In germline, CDR1 is MNHEY, CDR2 SMNVEV (reference sequence). Trimming took 3 bases from V and 6 from J, leaving 20 bases between them. There are 17 residues in the CDR3.

This clonotype was observed many times. The chain couples TRBV18 to TRBJ1-5; 7 bases fit TRBD1. The CDR3 has 15 amino acids. Per the germline V gene, CDR1 is KGHSH and CDR2 is LQKENI. Trimming at V came to 1 base and at J to 3 bases, leaving 3 bases not matched to a gene. CDR3 DNA: TGTGCCAGCTCACCACAGCAGGGGGTCAATCAGCCCCAGCATTTT. This gives the protein CASSPQQGVNQPQHF.

This clonotype was found many times. The chain employs TRBV30 and TRBJ2-1, with 10 bases fitting TRBD2. The CDR3 is 13 amino acids. Trimming at V came to 0 bases and at J to 8 bases, leaving 1 base not matched to a gene. Germline values: CDR1 GTSNPN, CDR2 SVGIG (reference sequence). The CDR3, as DNA: TGTGCCTGGAGTGTGCTAGCGGGAGATGAGCAGTTCTTC. The encoded protein is CAWSVLAGDEQFF.

This clonotype was recorded at least ten times. The chain is built from TRBV20-1 and TRBJ1-5; TRBD1 might be the D (5 bases). The CDR3 extends over 14 amino acids. The V and J ends lost 5 bases and 2 bases respectively, with 13 bases between them. Germline V gives CDR1 DFQATT, CDR2 SNEGSKA (reference sequence). CDR3 DNA: TGCAGTGCTTCGCTGGGACCAGGCAATCAGCCCCAGCATTTT. It yields the protein CSASLGPGNQPQHF.

This clonotype was seen at least ten times. This chain links TRBV5-1 with TRBJ1-1; 10 bases match TRBD1. V lost 5 bases, J lost 4 bases, and 14 bases stayed unmatched. The CDR3 has 17 amino acids. Germline CDR1 and CDR2: SGHRS and YFSETQ. CDR3 sequence reads: CASRIDDRGLEVTEAFF. The DNA of the CDR3 is TGCGCCAGCAGGATAGATGACAGGGGGCTTGAGGTCACTGAAGCTTTCTTT.

As regards this clonotype: Since a much larger clone is just one base distant, this may be a read error. In DNA, the CDR3 is TGTGCCACCAGTGATTTTGGACAAGACAATAAGCAGTTCTTC. As protein: CATSDFGQDNKQFF. The V gene is TRBV7-8, the J gene TRBJ2-1; a weak D match, TRBD1 (5 bases). This CDR3 comprises 14 residues. Germline V gene data show CDR1 as SGHVS and CDR2 as FQNEAQ.

This clonotype is a singleton in its sample. V gene TRBV25-1 combines with J gene TRBJ1-6, with D tentatively TRBD1 (5 bases). Germline lookup yields CDR1 MGHDK and CDR2 SYGVNS. The CDR3 spans 13 residues. V was clipped by 3 bases and J by 6 bases, with 6 bases between them. The CDR3 nucleotides are TGTGCCAGCAGTGAGGGGGGTAATTCACCCCTCCACTTT. It is translated as CASSEGGNSPLHF.

The CDR3 coding sequence is TGTGCCAGCAGAACTAGCGGGGGCAGGGGCTACACCTTC. Its protein product is CASRTSGGRGYTF. This chain uses TRBV28 with TRBJ1-2, with D perhaps matching TRBD1 (6 bases). This CDR3 has 13 residues. The V gene's germline CDR1 is MDHEN and CDR2 SYDVKM. V was clipped by 6 bases and J by 8 bases, with 16 bases between them.

The rearrangement uses TRBV5-1 and TRBJ1-5, with TRBD1 matching 7 bases. Germline V lookup: CDR1 SGHRS, CDR2 YFSETQ. There are 13 residues in the CDR3. Germline trimming cut 8 bases from V and 5 bases from J; bases unmatched to any gene: 7. The CDR3 loop is CASGRDRDQPQHF. DNA for the CDR3: TGCGCCAGTGGCCGTGACAGGGATCAGCCCCAGCATTTT.

At least ten counts were recorded for this clonotype. The chain recombines TRBV11-2 with TRBJ2-1; the match to TRBD1 covers 8 bases. The ends lost 1 base at V and 6 bases at J; junction bases unmatched: 11. The germline V gene encodes CDR1 SGHAT and CDR2 FQNNGV. The CDR3 contains 17 residues. Here the CDR3 reads CASSLAPTGVSVNEQFF. The CDR3 DNA is TGTGCCAGCAGCTTAGCCCCGACAGGGGTCTCCGTCAATGAGCAGTTCTTC. Full variable domain (rest looked up from reference TRBV11-2 and TRBJ2-1): EAGVAQSPRYKIIEKRQSVAFWCNPISGHATLYWYQQILGQGPKLLIQFQNNGVVDDSQLPKDRFSAERLKGVDSTLKIQPAKLEDSAVYLCASSLAPTGVSVNEQFFGPGTRLTVL.

There are many counts of this clonotype. This chain uses TRBV11-2 with TRBJ2-1, with D tentatively TRBD2 (6 bases). The V gene lost 7 bases and the J gene lost 6 bases, with 19 bases spanning the gap. CDR1 SGHAT and CDR2 FQNNGV come from the germline V gene. This CDR3 is 15 amino acids long. The CDR3 DNA reads TGTGCCAGCACCCCACTATTGGGGGGAGCCAATGAGCAGTTCTTC. It encodes CASTPLLGGANEQFF.

The CDR3, as DNA: TGTGCCAGCAGCTTAGCCCCAGGGGCGGAGAGAGGCTACACCTTC. Translated: CASSLAPGAERGYTF. This sequence joins TRBV7-6 and TRBJ1-2; tentative D call: TRBD1 (6 bases). CDR3 length: 15 amino acids. In germline, CDR1 is SGHVS, CDR2 FNYEAQ. V was cut by 0 bases and J by 8 bases, with 16 bases left in between. The full variable domain, in which reference TRBV7-6 and TRBJ1-2 provide the parts outside the CDR3, is GAGVSQSPRYKVTKRGQDVALRCDPISGHVSLYWYRQALGQGPEFLTYFNYEAQQDKSGLPNDRFSAERPEGSISTLTIQRTEQRDSAMYRCASSLAPGAERGYTFGSGTRLTVV.

There are many counts of this clonotype. The gene calls are TRBV11-2 and TRBJ2-1; D is uncertain. This CDR3 region has 14 residues. Germline CDR1 and CDR2: SGHAT and FQNNGV. The V end was cut by 3 bases, the J end by 8 bases, with 14 bases between. The CDR3: CASSFGGNLYEQFF. In DNA, the CDR3 is TGTGCCAGCAGCTTCGGTGGGAATCTATATGAGCAGTTCTTC.

This clonotype showed up just a few times. This CDR3 reads CASRPTSGSSGELFF. The CDR3 bases are TGTGCCAGCAGGCCGACTAGCGGGAGCTCGGGGGAGCTGTTTTTT. This rearrangement joins TRBV28 to TRBJ2-2; 12 bases are shared with TRBD2. Germline CDR1 and CDR2: MDHEN and SYDVKM. This CDR3 is built from 15 residues. The V segment lost 6 bases and the J segment 8 bases; nucleotides outside the gene matches: 7.

V usage is TRBV19 and J usage is TRBJ1-2; 10 positions agree with TRBD1. The V segment lost 7 bases and the J segment 5 bases; nucleotides outside the gene matches: 7. CDR3 length: 14 amino acids. Germline lookup yields CDR1 LNHDA and CDR2 SQIVND (reference sequence). In nucleotides, the CDR3 is TGTGCCAGTACCGACAGGGGGCAAGGGTATGGCTACACCTTC. Residues: CASTDRGQGYGYTF. Using reference TRBV19 and TRBJ1-2 for the parts outside the CDR3, the full variable domain is DGGITQSPKYLFRKEGQNVTLSCEQNLNHDAMYWYRQDPGQGLRLIYYSQIVNDFQKGDIAEGYSVSREKKESFPLTVTSAQKNPTAFYLCASTDRGQGYGYTFGSGTRLTVV.

This clonotype appeared many times. This rearrangement joins TRBV12-3 or TRBV12-4 to TRBJ1-4; 9 bases agree with TRBD1. V trimming: 6 bases; J trimming: 4 bases; junction bases outside the gene matches: 6. This CDR3 has 15 residues. CDR3 protein: CASRRPGQGNEKLFF. The CDR3 DNA follows: TGTGCCAGCAGACGTCCGGGACAGGGTAATGAAAAACTGTTTTTT.

The rearrangement links TRBV20-1 to TRBJ2-1; 11 nucleotides match TRBD2. The V gene's germline CDR1 is DFQATT and CDR2 SNEGSKA (reference sequence). Unmatched junction bases numbered 3, after V lost 3 bases and J lost 5 bases. CDR3 length: 14 amino acids. CDR3 sequence (DNA): TGCAGTGCTAGGAAGACTAGCGGGAACAATGAGCAGTTCTTC. Translated, it gives CSARKTSGNNEQFF.

A word on this clonotype: This may be a read error, as it is one base from a much larger clone. The chain is built from TRBV7-9 and TRBJ2-1; 7 bases are a match to TRBD2. With 5 bases clipped from V and 10 bases from J, the junction kept 14 bases outside the gene matches. Germline lookup yields CDR1 SEHNR and CDR2 FQNEAQ (reference sequence). CDR3 length: 15 residues. In nucleotides, the CDR3 is TGTGCCAGCAGCGCCTCTAGCGGCCGTCTGAGCGAGCAGTTCTTC. As protein: CASSASSGRLSEQFF.

The chain links TRBV5-1 to TRBJ2-1; D might be TRBD1 (6 bases). This CDR3 comprises 16 residues. Trimming shortened V by 5 bases and J by 7 bases, and 22 bases separated the two germline ends. The germline gives CDR1 SGHRS, CDR2 YFSETQ. The CDR3: CASSFYLTGSGNEQFF. In nucleotides, the CDR3 is TGCGCCAGCAGTTTTTATTTGACAGGAAGCGGTAATGAGCAGTTCTTC.

This clonotype has ten or more counts. The DNA of the CDR3 is TGTGCCAGCGGACAGGGGGTTAGCACCGGGGAGCTGTTTTTT. Translating gives CASGQGVSTGELFF. The chain links TRBV2 to TRBJ2-2, with 10 positions matching TRBD1. Germline CDR1 is SNHLY and CDR2 is FYNNEI. V dropped 8 bases and J dropped 4; count of bases not matched to a gene: 4. The CDR3 totals 14 residues.

J is TRBJ2-4 and V is TRBV28; D is unresolved. Germline-derived CDR1 and CDR2 are MDHEN and SYDVKM. V lost 5 bases, J lost 0 bases, and 11 bases lay in between. The CDR3 loop spans 15 amino acids. The chain's CDR3 is CASSPRILAKNIQYF. In DNA, the CDR3 is TGTGCCAGCAGTCCAAGAATTCTAGCCAAAAACATTCAGTACTTC. Based on the CDR3 plus reference TRBV28 and TRBJ2-4, the full variable domain is DVKVTQSSRYLVKRTGEKVFLECVQDMDHENMFWYRQDPGLGLRLIYFSYDVKMKEKGDIPEGYSVSREKKERFSLILESASTNQTSMYLCASSPRILAKNIQYFGAGTRLSVL.

This clonotype occurred a few times. The chain links TRBV7-2 to TRBJ1-5; D is unclear. CDR3 size: 13 residues. The V and J ends lost 3 bases and 5 bases respectively, with 8 bases between them. Germline V gene lookup returns CDR1 SGHTA and CDR2 FQGNSA. CDR3 in amino acids: CASSFQRDQPQHF. The CDR3 DNA is TGTGCCAGCAGCTTCCAGAGGGATCAGCCCCAGCATTTT.

A word on this clonotype: This may be a read error, as it is one base from a much larger clone. The CDR3 ends on some other residue instead of the conserved phenylalanine or tryptophan, so this is likely a read error. The rearrangement links TRBV11-1 to TRBJ1-1; the D is unclear. Germline values: CDR1 SGHAT, CDR2 FQDESV (reference sequence). The ends were cut back, 0 bases at V and 4 bases at J, with 6 bases in the middle. The CDR3 is 13 residues long. CDR3 region: CASSLAGPTEAFL. CDR3 DNA sequence: TGTGCCAGCAGCTTAGCGGGCCCCACTGAAGCTTTCCTT.

In its sample, this clonotype was seen many times. A read error may account for a junction end that differs from germline. CDR3 loop: CASSLRGTSYEQYF. DNA of the CDR3: TGTGCCAGCAGCTTGCGGGGGACCTCCTACGAGCAGTACTTC. The chain recombines TRBV5-1 with TRBJ2-7; 7 bases align to TRBD2. Germline CDR1 SGHRS, CDR2 YFSETQ. The CDR3 is made up of 14 amino acids.

V is TRBV5-1 and J is TRBJ2-1; 14 nucleotides align to TRBD2. CDR3 length: 20 residues. CDR1 SGHRS and CDR2 YFSETQ come from the germline V gene. The V segment lost 3 bases and the J segment 0 bases; nucleotides outside the gene matches: 11. CDR3 loop: CASSWTGTSGRESSYNEQFF. CDR3 coding DNA: TGCGCCAGCAGCTGGACCGGGACTAGCGGGAGAGAAAGCTCCTACAATGAGCAGTTCTTC.

This clonotype occurred many times. The genes are TRBV7-8 and TRBJ2-7, with 12 bases that match TRBD1. The J segment lost 3 bases and the V segment lost 1 base, leaving 1 base of the junction unmatched. CDR3 size: 15 residues. Germline V lookup: CDR1 SGHVS, CDR2 FQNEAQ. CDR3 bases: TGTGCCAGCAGCTTAGGGGACAGGGGGCACTACGAGCAGTACTTC. Amino acids: CASSLGDRGHYEQYF.

Only a few counts were recorded for this clonotype. The V call is TRBV15, the J call TRBJ2-7, with D uncertain. This CDR3 spans 17 amino acids. Germline V gene sequence: CDR1 LNHNV, CDR2 YYDKDF (reference sequence). V dropped 0 bases and J dropped 0 bases, with 15 bases sitting between them. The CDR3 sequence is CATSRDKRRTLSYEQYF. The DNA for the CDR3 is TGTGCCACCAGCAGAGATAAAAGGAGAACCCTCTCCTACGAGCAGTACTTC.

This clonotype was seen at least ten times. The chain carries TRBV6-1 and TRBJ1-3; no firm D call. Germline CDR1 reads MNHNS; CDR2 reads SASEGT. This CDR3 has 15 residues. Trimming removed 5 bases from V and 0 bases from J, with 11 bases in between. Here the CDR3 reads CASSLLSRSGNTIYF. The CDR3 DNA reads as TGTGCCAGCAGTCTGTTATCCCGCTCTGGAAACACCATATATTTT.

This clonotype was seen only a few times. The V gene is TRBV12-3 or TRBV12-4, the J gene TRBJ2-2, with a weak D call TRBD2 (5 bases). V lost 5 bases and J 5 bases, leaving 9 bases between the germline ends. The CDR3 totals 13 residues. The CDR3 sequence is CASSLQRTGELFF. In DNA form, the CDR3 reads TGTGCCAGCAGTCTGCAGCGGACCGGGGAGCTGTTTTTT.

Many counts were recorded for this clonotype. The chain has TRBV5-6 and TRBJ2-3; TRBD1 aligns across 9 bases. CDR1 is SGHDT and CDR2 is YYEEEE in the germline V gene. The CDR3 spans 16 residues. Losses at the gene ends were 2 bases for V and 4 bases for J; bases not matched to a gene: 8. The CDR3 DNA reads as TGTGCCAGCAGCTTACCCTCCGGGACAGGGCCAGATACGCAGTATTTT. This codes for CASSLPSGTGPDTQYF.